The 10 T cell receptor beta chains listed next were all sequenced from one sample in a study of blood T cell repertoires in COVID-19. Assay used: immunoSEQ multiplex PCR; TCRdb lists only in-frame clones, some missing. The profile shows 200,000 or so clones, more than 65% of them singletons. The specimen sequenced was peripheral blood. The receptors were gathered from a man aged 35 to 55 who had recovered from COVID-19.

This clone was seen a handful of times. In DNA form, the CDR3 reads TGTGCCAGTAGTGCCAACTTCTTACTTGACTCCTACGAGCAGTACTTC. Translated, it gives CASSANFLLDSYEQYF. The chain carries TRBV19 and TRBJ2-7; D not certain. The CDR3 covers 16 residues. The V gene's germline CDR1 is LNHDA and CDR2 SQIVND (reference sequence). V lost 5 bases, J lost 0 bases, and 17 bases lay in between.

This clone was counted between two and nine times. The V gene is TRBV10-3, the J gene TRBJ2-2; possibly TRBD1 for D (7 bases). The CDR3 sequence is 14 residues long. Germline CDR1 reads ENHRY; CDR2 reads SYGVKD. V was pared by 6 bases and J by 6 bases, with 14 bases between. The CDR3 DNA follows: TGTGCCATCAGCATAGACAGGGAGGCCGGGGAGCTGTTTTTT. Its translation is CAISIDREAGELFF.

This clone has more than one count but fewer than ten. This chain uses TRBV3-1 (or the pseudogene TRBV3-2) with TRBJ2-3; D unclear. Germline values: CDR1 LGHDT, CDR2 YNNKEL (reference sequence). With 1 base removed from V and 1 base from J, the gap between germline ends came to 9 bases. This CDR3 has 15 residues. CDR3 nucleotides: TGTGCCAGCAGCCAAGGGTACGGTCGCACAGATACGCAGTATTTT. It encodes CASSQGYGRTDTQYF.

The rearrangement uses TRBV6-5 and TRBJ2-7; TRBD2 agrees at 13 bases. With 10 bases clipped from V and 2 bases from J, the junction kept 8 bases outside the gene matches. The CDR3 consists of 15 residues. The germline V gene encodes CDR1 MNHEY and CDR2 SVGAGI. The CDR3 is CAIAPGTSGAYEQYF. CDR3 DNA sequence: TGTGCCATCGCACCAGGGACTAGCGGGGCCTACGAGCAGTACTTC.

The genes are TRBV3-1 (or the pseudogene TRBV3-2) and TRBJ1-1; possible D gene TRBD1, 6 bases. The CDR3 runs 14 residues. From germline, CDR1 is LGHDT and CDR2 YNNKEL (reference sequence). The V gene lost 2 bases and the J gene lost 1 base, with 8 bases spanning the gap. DNA for the CDR3: TGTGCCAGCAGCCAATGGGACAAGAACACTGAAGCTTTCTTT. Its protein is CASSQWDKNTEAFF.

CDR3 sequence (DNA): TGTGCCAGTAGTGACGGGGGGGAAGACACTGAAGCTTTCTTT. The encoded protein is CASSDGGEDTEAFF. The chain joins TRBV19 to TRBJ1-1; D is perhaps TRBD1 (5 bases). Looked up from germline, CDR1 is LNHDA and CDR2 is SQIVND (reference sequence). V was shortened by 5 bases and J by 3 bases, with 13 bases between the two germline ends. The CDR3 has 14 amino acids.

This clone has at least ten counts. The J gene is TRBJ1-3, the V gene TRBV19; D is possibly TRBD1 (5 bases). The CDR3 consists of 14 residues. Germline-derived CDR1 and CDR2 are LNHDA and SQIVND (reference sequence). The germline V and J ends were trimmed by 8 bases and 0 bases, with 11 bases remaining between them. CDR3 residues: CASLRGDSGNTIYF. In DNA form, the CDR3 reads TGTGCCAGTCTTCGGGGGGACTCTGGAAACACCATATATTTT.

The chain combines TRBV7-9 with TRBJ1-4; TRBD1 matches at 8 bases. Germline V gene lookup returns CDR1 SEHNR and CDR2 FQNEAQ (reference sequence). Unmatched junction bases numbered 9, after V lost 3 bases and J lost 6 bases. The length of the CDR3 is 16 residues. This CDR3 is CASSFPGGGGDEKLFF. CDR3 coding DNA: TGTGCCAGCAGCTTCCCAGGGGGCGGGGGAGATGAAAAACTGTTTTTT.

The genes are TRBV5-1 and TRBJ2-5, with D maybe TRBD1 (5 bases). Trimming left V 6 bases short and J 7 bases short, with 16 bases between. The CDR3 is 13 amino acids. Germline CDR1 and CDR2: SGHRS and YFSETQ. Here the CDR3 DNA reads TGCGCCAGCAACGATGACAGTTTCGGGACCCAGTACTTC. Translation: CASNDDSFGTQYF.

This clone was found once. The rearrangement joins TRBV6-6 to TRBJ1-2; 7 bases map to TRBD1. Germline lookup yields CDR1 MNHNY and CDR2 SVGAGI (reference sequence). The CDR3 contains 16 residues. After removal of 6 bases from V and 3 bases from J, the junction contained 13 bases not matched to a gene. The CDR3 loop reads CASRPPGTEKHYGYTF. The DNA of the CDR3 is TGTGCCAGCAGGCCTCCCGGGACAGAGAAACACTATGGCTACACCTTC.